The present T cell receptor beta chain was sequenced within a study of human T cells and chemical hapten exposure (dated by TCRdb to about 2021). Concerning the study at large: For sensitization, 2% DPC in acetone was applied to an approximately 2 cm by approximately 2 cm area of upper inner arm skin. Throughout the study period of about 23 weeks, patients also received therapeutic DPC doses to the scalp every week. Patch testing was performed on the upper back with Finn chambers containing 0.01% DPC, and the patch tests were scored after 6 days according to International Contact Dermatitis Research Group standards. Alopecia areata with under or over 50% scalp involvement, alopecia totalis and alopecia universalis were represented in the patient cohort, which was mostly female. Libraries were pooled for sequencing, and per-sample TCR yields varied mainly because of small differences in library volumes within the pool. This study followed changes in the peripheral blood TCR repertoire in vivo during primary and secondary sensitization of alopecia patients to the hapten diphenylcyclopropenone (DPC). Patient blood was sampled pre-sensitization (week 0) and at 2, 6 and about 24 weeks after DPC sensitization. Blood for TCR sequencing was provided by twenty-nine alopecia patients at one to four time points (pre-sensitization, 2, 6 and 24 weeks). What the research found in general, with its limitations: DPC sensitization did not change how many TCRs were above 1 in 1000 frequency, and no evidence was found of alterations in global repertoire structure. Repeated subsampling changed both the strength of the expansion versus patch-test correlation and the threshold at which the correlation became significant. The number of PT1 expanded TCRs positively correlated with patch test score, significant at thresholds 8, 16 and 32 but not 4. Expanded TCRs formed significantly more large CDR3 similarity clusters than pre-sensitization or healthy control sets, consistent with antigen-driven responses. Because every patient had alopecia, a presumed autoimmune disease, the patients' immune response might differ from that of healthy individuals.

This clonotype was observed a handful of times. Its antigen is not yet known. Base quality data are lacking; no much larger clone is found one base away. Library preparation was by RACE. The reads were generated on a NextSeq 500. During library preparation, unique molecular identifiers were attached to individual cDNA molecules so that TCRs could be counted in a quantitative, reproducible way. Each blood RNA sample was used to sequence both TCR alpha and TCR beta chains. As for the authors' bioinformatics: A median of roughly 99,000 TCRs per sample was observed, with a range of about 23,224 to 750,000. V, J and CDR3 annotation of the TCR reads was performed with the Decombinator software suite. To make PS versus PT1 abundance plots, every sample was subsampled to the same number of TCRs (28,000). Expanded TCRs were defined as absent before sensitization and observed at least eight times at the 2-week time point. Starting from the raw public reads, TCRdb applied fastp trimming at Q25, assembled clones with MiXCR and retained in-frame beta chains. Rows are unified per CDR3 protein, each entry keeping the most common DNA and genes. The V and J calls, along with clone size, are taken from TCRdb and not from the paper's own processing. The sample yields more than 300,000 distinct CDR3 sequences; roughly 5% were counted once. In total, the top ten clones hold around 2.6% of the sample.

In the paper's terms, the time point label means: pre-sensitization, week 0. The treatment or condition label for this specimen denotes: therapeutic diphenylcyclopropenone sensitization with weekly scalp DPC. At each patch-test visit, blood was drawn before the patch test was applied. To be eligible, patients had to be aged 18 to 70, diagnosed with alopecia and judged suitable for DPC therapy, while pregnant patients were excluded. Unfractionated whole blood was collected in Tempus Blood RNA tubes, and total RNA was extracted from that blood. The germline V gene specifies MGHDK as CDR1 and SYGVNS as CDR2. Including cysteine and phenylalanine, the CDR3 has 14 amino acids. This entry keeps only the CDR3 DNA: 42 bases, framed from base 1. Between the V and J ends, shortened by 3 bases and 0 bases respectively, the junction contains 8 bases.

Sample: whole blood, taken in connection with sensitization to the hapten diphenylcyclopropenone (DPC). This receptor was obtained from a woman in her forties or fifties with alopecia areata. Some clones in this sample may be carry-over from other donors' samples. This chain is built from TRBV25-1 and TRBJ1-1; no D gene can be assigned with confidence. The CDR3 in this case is CASSDELLNTEAFF. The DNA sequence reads TGTGCCAGCAGTGACGAGCTCCTGAACACTGAAGCTTTCTTT.